One and the same sample provided the 18 T cell receptor beta chains below, sequenced in a study of blood T cell repertoires in COVID-19. TCRdb keeps only in-frame clones here, not all; method: immunoSEQ multiplex PCR. The sample consists of around 180,000 clones, over 75% of them appearing once. Material: peripheral blood. Every receptor here comes from a human donor with active or convalescent COVID-19. The donor label of this sample is uncertain.

J is TRBJ1-4 and V is TRBV11-2; D is possibly TRBD1 (5 bases). Germline CDR1 is SGHAT and CDR2 is FQNNGV. The germline V and J ends were trimmed by 5 bases and 8 bases, with 9 bases remaining between them. CDR3 length equals 12 residues. The CDR3 DNA reads TGTGCCAGCAGCCAGGGCGGAGAAAAACTGTTTTTT. It specifies CASSQGGEKLFF.

The chain is built from TRBV18 and TRBJ2-1, with 7 bases aligning to TRBD2. This CDR3 is built from 17 residues. V lost 0 bases and J lost 10; bases outside the gene matches: 15. Germline V gives CDR1 KGHSH, CDR2 LQKENI. The CDR3 DNA sequence: TGTGCCAGCTCACCACCGTGGGCGGGAGTCGTTAACGGGGAGCAGTTCTTC. Translating it yields CASSPPWAGVVNGEQFF.

The chain carries TRBV6-6 and TRBJ2-7; 8 nucleotides line up with TRBD2. Germline V CDR1 and CDR2: MNHNY, SVGAGI (reference sequence). This CDR3 region has 17 residues. Germline trimming cut 5 bases from V and 2 bases from J; bases unmatched to any gene: 14. CDR3: CASSPYVASGSPYEQYF. The DNA for the CDR3 is TGTGCCAGCAGTCCCTACGTGGCTAGCGGGTCCCCCTACGAGCAGTACTTC.

The chain combines TRBV30 with TRBJ2-3, with 11 bases aligning to TRBD2. V was pared by 6 bases and J by 5 bases, with 10 bases of the junction left unmatched. This CDR3 is 15 amino acids long. The V gene's germline CDR1 is GTSNPN and CDR2 SVGIG (reference sequence). CDR3 in amino acids: CACATSGGKRDTQYF. In nucleotides, the CDR3 is TGTGCCTGCGCTACTAGCGGGGGAAAACGAGATACGCAGTATTTT.

This CDR3 is CASSDTSGSYEQYF. The CDR3 DNA reads TGCGCCAGCAGCGATACTAGCGGCAGCTACGAGCAGTACTTC. This chain connects TRBV5-1 to TRBJ2-7, with 8 bases identical to TRBD2. V was pared by 4 bases and J by 3 bases, with 6 bases of the junction left unmatched. Per germline, CDR1 SGHRS and CDR2 YFSETQ. The CDR3 consists of 14 residues.

The J gene is TRBJ1-2, the V gene TRBV13; a weak D match, TRBD1 (5 bases). Trimming pared 8 bases from V and 4 bases from J, leaving 11 bases between. CDR1 and CDR2 from the germline V gene are PRHDT and FYEKMQ (reference sequence). The CDR3 has 12 amino acids. This CDR3 reads CASARVPYGYTF. In DNA form, the CDR3 reads TGTGCCAGCGCCAGGGTACCCTATGGCTACACCTTC. Based on the CDR3 plus reference TRBV13 and TRBJ1-2, the full variable domain is AAGVIQSPRHLIKEKRETATLKCYPIPRHDTVYWYQQGPGQDPQFLISFYEKMQSDKGSIPDRFSAQQFSDYHSELNMSSLELGDSALYFCASARVPYGYTFGSGTRLTVV.

This clone was counted a single time. J is TRBJ2-7 and V is TRBV11-2; D uncertain. V was trimmed by 0 bases and J by 9 bases, leaving 12 bases between them. The CDR3 runs to 13 residues. CDR1 is SGHAT, CDR2 FQNNGV, per germline. CDR3 amino acids: CASSLEELDRQYF. In nucleotides, the CDR3 is TGTGCCAGCAGCTTAGAGGAGTTAGATCGGCAGTACTTC.

This clone came up a few times. The gene calls are TRBV5-4 and TRBJ1-4; possibly TRBD1 for D (5 bases). The CDR3 has 15 residues. V was shortened by 4 bases and J by 6 bases, with 16 bases between the two germline ends. The germline V gene has CDR1 SGHNT and CDR2 YYREEE (reference sequence). The CDR3 DNA follows: TGTGCCAGCAGCCCGGCGGGGCGAAGGGATGAAAAACTGTTTTTT. Translation gives CASSPAGRRDEKLFF.

The chain combines TRBV6-5 with TRBJ1-2, with TRBD1 identical over 7 bases. Per germline, CDR1 MNHEY and CDR2 SVGAGI. Germline trimming cut 6 bases from V and 7 bases from J; bases unmatched to any gene: 8. The CDR3 is 13 amino acids. The CDR3 nucleotides read TGTGCCAGCAGATCACAGGGGTGGGCTGGCTACACCTTC. This gives the protein CASRSQGWAGYTF.

The rearrangement links TRBV7-3 to TRBJ1-1; 7 positions agree with TRBD1. The CDR3 is made up of 13 amino acids. CDR1 is SGHTA, CDR2 FQGTGA, per germline. With 5 bases clipped from V and 2 bases from J, the junction kept 2 bases outside the gene matches. This CDR3 reads CASSRDSNTEAFF. The CDR3 region has the DNA TGTGCCAGCAGCCGGGACAGCAACACTGAAGCTTTCTTT.

This sequence joins TRBV5-8 and TRBJ2-5, with TRBD2 as a possible D gene (6 bases). V dropped 0 bases and J dropped 1 base, with 16 bases sitting between them. Germline V gene lookup returns CDR1 SGHTS and CDR2 YDEGEE. The CDR3 has 17 amino acids. Written as DNA, the CDR3 is TGTGCCAGCAGCTTGGGGGAGATGATGGGAGGCCAAGAGACCCAGTACTTC. Translated, it gives CASSLGEMMGGQETQYF. Full variable domain (rest looked up from reference TRBV5-8 and TRBJ2-5): EAGVTQSPTHLIKTRGQQATLRCSPISGHTSVYWYQQALGLGLQFLLWYDEGEERNRGNFPPRFSGRQFPNYSSELNVNALELEDSALYLCASSLGEMMGGQETQYFGPGTRLLVL.

V gene TRBV6-5 combines with J gene TRBJ2-7, with 7 nucleotides matching TRBD2. The CDR3 contains 14 residues. From germline, CDR1 is MNHEY and CDR2 SVGAGI. J gave up 4 bases and V 5 bases, and 8 bases lay outside the gene matches. In DNA form, the CDR3 reads TGTGCCAGCAGTACCGGGGGGACCGCATACGAGCAGTACTTC. Translated, it gives CASSTGGTAYEQYF.

The J gene is TRBJ2-7, the V gene TRBV27; 12 bases agree with TRBD2. V shed 4 bases, J shed 2 bases, and the junction held 12 bases outside the gene matches. The CDR3 has 18 residues. Per the germline V gene, CDR1 is MNHEY and CDR2 is SMNVEV (reference sequence). The CDR3 nucleotides read TGTGCCAGCAGTTCCACAGCCTACACTAGCGGGGGGACCTACGAGCAGTACTTC. It codes for CASSSTAYTSGGTYEQYF.

Here the CDR3 reads CASRPSASGSSYNEQFF. CDR3 coding DNA: TGCGCCAGCAGACCCTCGGCCAGCGGGAGCTCCTACAATGAGCAGTTCTTC. The rearrangement joins TRBV5-1 to TRBJ2-1; 8 bases are a match to TRBD2. Trimming took 5 bases from V and 0 from J; bases not matched to a gene: 10. Germline lookup yields CDR1 SGHRS and CDR2 YFSETQ. CDR3 size: 17 residues.

The rearrangement links TRBV7-2 to TRBJ1-2, with 7 bases fitting TRBD1. V was pared by 5 bases and J by 8 bases, with 8 bases of the junction left unmatched. Germline values: CDR1 SGHTA, CDR2 FQGNSA. The CDR3 is 13 residues long. The CDR3 DNA follows: TGTGCCAGCAGCCTGGGACAGTTAGGCGGCTACACCTTC. It specifies CASSLGQLGGYTF.

The rearrangement links TRBV6-6 to TRBJ2-1, with 7 bases fitting TRBD1. The V gene end was trimmed by 0 bases and the J gene end by 9 bases; junction bases not matched to a gene: 8. The length of the CDR3 is 15 residues. Germline loops: CDR1 MNHNY, CDR2 SVGAGI (reference sequence). The CDR3 loop is CASSYSRDRAGEQFF. DNA for the CDR3: TGTGCCAGCAGTTACTCGCGCGACAGGGCGGGTGAGCAGTTCTTC.

This chain connects TRBV15 to TRBJ2-3, with 9 bases fitting TRBD2. Per germline, CDR1 LNHNV and CDR2 YYDKDF (reference sequence). This CDR3 region has 18 residues. With 0 bases clipped from V and 4 bases from J, the junction kept 11 bases outside the gene matches. In DNA, the CDR3 is TGTGCCACCAGCAGAGATACCCTAGCGGGATCCCAGGCAGATACGCAGTATTTT. Translating it yields CATSRDTLAGSQADTQYF. Full variable domain (remainder filled in from reference TRBV15 and TRBJ2-3): DAMVIQNPRYQVTQFGKPVTLSCSQTLNHNVMYWYQQKSSQAPKLLFHYYDKDFNNEADTPDNFQSRRPNTSFCFLDIRSPGLGDTAMYLCATSRDTLAGSQADTQYFGPGTRLTVL.

The CDR3 region has the DNA TGCGCCAGCAGCCAAGAACCCAGGGTGGCTGGAAACACCATATATTTT. Translated, it gives CASSQEPRVAGNTIYF. This chain connects TRBV4-3 to TRBJ1-3, with D possibly matching TRBD1 (5 bases). Germline V gene sequence: CDR1 LGHNA, CDR2 YSLEER. The ends were cut back, 0 bases at V and 2 bases at J, with 11 bases in the middle. The CDR3 contains 16 residues.